Listed here is a single TCR beta chain. Its antigen is unidentified. This sample was taken from a study of cytomegalovirus exposure and HLA in healthy donors. Study outcomes and limitations: The classifier, whose performance was assessed in both the original and validation cohorts, reportedly diagnosed cytomegalovirus status with high specificity and sensitivity.

The ends lost 2 bases at V and 10 bases at J; junction bases unmatched: 3. The CDR3 sequence is 13 residues long. Germline CDR1 and CDR2: MNHEY and SVGAGI. The PCR made use of 60 Vbeta and 13 Jbeta primers. The method was immunoSEQ multiplex PCR; TCRdb's version includes in-frame clones alone and lacks a portion of them. The table includes approximately 70,000 clones, 74% detected once. All the people who gave samples were healthy bone marrow donors. This chain uses TRBV6-5 with TRBJ2-1, with 9 bases matching TRBD1. This TCR derives from a woman aged 60 to 75 in good health and CMV-seropositive. Sequencing input: PBMCs. The CDR3 DNA follows: TGTGCCAGCAGTTACGGACAGGGGAGGGAGCAGTTCTTC. This gives the protein CASSYGQGREQFF.